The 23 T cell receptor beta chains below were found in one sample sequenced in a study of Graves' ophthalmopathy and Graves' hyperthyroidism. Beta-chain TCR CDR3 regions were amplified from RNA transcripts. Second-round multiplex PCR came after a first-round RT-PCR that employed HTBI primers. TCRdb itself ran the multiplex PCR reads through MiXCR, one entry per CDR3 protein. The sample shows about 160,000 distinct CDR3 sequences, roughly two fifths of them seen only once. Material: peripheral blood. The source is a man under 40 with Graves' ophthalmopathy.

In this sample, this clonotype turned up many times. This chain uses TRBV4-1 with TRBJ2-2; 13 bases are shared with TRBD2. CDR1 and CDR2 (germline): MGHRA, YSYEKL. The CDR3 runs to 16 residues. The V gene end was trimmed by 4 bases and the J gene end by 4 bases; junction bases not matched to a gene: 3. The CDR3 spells CASSPGLAGPTGELFF. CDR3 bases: TGCGCCAGCAGCCCGGGACTAGCGGGACCCACCGGGGAGCTGTTTTTT.

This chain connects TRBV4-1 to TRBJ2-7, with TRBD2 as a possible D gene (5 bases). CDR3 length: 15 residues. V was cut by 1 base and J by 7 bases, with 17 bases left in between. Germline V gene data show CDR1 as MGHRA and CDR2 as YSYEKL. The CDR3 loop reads CASSQGLTYTWEQYF. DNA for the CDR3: TGCGCCAGCAGCCAAGGACTAACTTATACTTGGGAGCAGTACTTC.

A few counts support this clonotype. The CDR3 nucleotides read TGTGCCAGCAGTGAAGCAGGGACAGGGCGAGAGACCCAGTACTTC. The encoded protein is CASSEAGTGRETQYF. J is TRBJ2-5 and V is TRBV6-1; TRBD1 agrees at 9 bases. Germline assignment: CDR1 MNHNS and CDR2 SASEGT. V lost 0 bases and J lost 4; bases outside the gene matches: 3. The CDR3 has 15 amino acids.

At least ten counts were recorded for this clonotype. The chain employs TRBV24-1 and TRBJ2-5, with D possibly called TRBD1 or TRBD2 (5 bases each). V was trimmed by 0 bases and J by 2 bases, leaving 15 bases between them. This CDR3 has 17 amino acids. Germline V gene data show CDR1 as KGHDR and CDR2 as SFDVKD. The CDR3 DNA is TGTGCCACCAGTGATTTGCGGGAATTAGGGGAACAAGAGACCCAGTACTTC. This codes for CATSDLRELGEQETQYF.

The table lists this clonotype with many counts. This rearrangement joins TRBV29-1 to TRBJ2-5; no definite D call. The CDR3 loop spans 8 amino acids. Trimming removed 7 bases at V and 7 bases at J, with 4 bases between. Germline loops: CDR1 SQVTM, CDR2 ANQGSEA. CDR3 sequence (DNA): TGCAGCGCCCCGACCCAGTACTTC. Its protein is CSAPTQYF.

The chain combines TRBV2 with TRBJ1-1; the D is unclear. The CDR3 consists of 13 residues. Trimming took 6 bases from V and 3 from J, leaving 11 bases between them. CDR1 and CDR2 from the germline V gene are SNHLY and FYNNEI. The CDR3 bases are TGTGCCAGCAGCGGGGTCCCACACACTGAAGCTTTCTTT. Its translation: CASSGVPHTEAFF.

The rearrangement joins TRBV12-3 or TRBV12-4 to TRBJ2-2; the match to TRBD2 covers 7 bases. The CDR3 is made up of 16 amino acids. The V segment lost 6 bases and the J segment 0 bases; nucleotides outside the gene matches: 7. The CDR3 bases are TGTGCCAGCAGAAAACCGAGCGGGGCGAACACCGGGGAGCTGTTTTTT. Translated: CASRKPSGANTGELFF.

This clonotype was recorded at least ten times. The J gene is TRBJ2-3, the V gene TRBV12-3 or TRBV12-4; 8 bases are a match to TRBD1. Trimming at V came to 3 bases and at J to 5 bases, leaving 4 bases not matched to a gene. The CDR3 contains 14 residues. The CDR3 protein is CASSFRGQGDTQYF. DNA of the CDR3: TGTGCCAGCAGTTTCAGGGGGCAAGGAGATACGCAGTATTTT.

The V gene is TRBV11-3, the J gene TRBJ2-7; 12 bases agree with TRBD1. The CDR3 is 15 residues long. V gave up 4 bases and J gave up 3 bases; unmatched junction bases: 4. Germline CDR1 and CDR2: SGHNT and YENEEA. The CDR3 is CASSSGTGGIYEQYF. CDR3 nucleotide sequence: TGTGCCAGCAGCTCGGGGACAGGGGGCATCTACGAGCAGTACTTC. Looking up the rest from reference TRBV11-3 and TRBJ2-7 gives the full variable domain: EAGVVQSPRYKIIEKKQPVAFWCNPISGHNTLYWYLQNLGQGPELLIRYENEEAVDDSQLPKDRFSAERLKGVDSTLKIQPAELGDSAVYLCASSSGTGGIYEQYFGPGTRLTVT.

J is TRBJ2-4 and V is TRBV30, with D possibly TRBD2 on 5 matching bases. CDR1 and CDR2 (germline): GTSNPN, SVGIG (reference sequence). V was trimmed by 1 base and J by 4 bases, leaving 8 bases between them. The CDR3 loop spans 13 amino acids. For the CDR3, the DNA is TGTGCCTGGAGTGGAAGCGGTAAAAACATTCAGTACTTC. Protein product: CAWSGSGKNIQYF.

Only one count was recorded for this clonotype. The CDR3 DNA sequence: TGTGCCAGCCGGGACAGGGGCGACGAGCAGTACTTC. Translated: CASRDRGDEQYF. This sequence joins TRBV6-2 or TRBV6-3 and TRBJ2-7; 10 bases match TRBD1. Trimming took 8 bases from V and 5 from J; bases not matched to a gene: 3. The CDR3 totals 12 residues. Per the germline V gene, CDR1 is MNHEY and CDR2 is SVGEGT.

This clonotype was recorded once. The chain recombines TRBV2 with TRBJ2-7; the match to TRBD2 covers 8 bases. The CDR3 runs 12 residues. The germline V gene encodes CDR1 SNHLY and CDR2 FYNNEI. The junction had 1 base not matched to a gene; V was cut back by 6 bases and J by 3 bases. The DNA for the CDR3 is TGTGCCAGCAGGGGACTAGGCTACGAGCAGTACTTC. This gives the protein CASRGLGYEQYF.

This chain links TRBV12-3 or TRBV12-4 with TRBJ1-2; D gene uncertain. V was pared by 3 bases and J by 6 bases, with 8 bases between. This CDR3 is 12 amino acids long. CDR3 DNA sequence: TGTGCCAGCAGTTTGAGGGAAAATGGCTACACCTTC. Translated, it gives CASSLRENGYTF.

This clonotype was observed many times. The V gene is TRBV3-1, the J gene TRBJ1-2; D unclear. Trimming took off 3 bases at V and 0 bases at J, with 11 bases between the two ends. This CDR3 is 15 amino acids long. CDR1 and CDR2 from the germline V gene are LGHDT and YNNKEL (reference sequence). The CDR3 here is CASSQDPRPNYGYTF. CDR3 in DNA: TGTGCCAGCAGCCAGGATCCGCGGCCTAACTATGGCTACACCTTC.

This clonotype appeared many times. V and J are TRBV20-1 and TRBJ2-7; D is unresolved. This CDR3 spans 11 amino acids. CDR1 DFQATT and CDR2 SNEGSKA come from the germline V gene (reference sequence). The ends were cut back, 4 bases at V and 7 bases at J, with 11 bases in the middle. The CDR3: CSATGSVEQYF. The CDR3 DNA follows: TGCAGTGCTACAGGAAGCGTGGAGCAGTACTTC.

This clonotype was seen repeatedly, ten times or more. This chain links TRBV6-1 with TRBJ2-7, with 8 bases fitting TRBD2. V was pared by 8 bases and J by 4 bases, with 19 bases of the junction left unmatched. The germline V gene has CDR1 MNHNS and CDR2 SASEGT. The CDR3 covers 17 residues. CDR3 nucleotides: TGTGCCAGCGGAAGAAAACTCATCGGCGGGAGGCTTTACGAGCAGTACTTC. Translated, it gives CASGRKLIGGRLYEQYF.

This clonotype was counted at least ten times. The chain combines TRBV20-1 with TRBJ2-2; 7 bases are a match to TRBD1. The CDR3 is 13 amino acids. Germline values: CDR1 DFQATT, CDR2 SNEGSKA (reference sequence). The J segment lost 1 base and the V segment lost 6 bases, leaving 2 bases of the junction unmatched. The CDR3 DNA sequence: TGCAGTGCCAGGACAGGGAACACCGGGGAGCTGTTTTTT. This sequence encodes CSARTGNTGELFF.

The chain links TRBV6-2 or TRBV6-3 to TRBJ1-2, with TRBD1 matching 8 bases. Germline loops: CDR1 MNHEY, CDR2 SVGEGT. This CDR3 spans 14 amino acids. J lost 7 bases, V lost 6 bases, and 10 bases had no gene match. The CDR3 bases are TGTGCCAGCAGAACGATCGGGACAGGTCCTGGCTACACCTTC. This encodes CASRTIGTGPGYTF.

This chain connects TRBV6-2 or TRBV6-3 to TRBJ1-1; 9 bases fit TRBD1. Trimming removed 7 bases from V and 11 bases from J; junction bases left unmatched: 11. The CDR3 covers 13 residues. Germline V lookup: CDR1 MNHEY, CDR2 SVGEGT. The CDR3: CASKDRGFILAFF. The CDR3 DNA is TGTGCCAGCAAGGACAGGGGTTTTATTTTGGCTTTCTTT.

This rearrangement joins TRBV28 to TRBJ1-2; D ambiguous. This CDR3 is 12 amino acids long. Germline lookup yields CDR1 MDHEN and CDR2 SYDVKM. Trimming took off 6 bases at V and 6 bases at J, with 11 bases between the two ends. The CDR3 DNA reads TGTGCCAGCAGGACTTTTCCCCATGGCTACACCTTC. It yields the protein CASRTFPHGYTF.

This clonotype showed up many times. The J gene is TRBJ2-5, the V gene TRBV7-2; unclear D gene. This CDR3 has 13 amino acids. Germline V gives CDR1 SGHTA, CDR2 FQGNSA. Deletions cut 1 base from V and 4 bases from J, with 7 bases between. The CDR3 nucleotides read TGTGCCAGCAGCTTAGGAATGGGAGAGACCCAGTACTTC. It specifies CASSLGMGETQYF.

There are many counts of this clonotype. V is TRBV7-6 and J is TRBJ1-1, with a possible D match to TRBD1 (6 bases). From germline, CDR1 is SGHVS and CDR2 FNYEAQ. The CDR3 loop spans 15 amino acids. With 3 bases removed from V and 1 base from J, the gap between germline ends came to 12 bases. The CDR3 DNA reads TGTGCCAGCAGCTTCACAGGGCTTGGGAACACTGAAGCTTTCTTT. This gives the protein CASSFTGLGNTEAFF.

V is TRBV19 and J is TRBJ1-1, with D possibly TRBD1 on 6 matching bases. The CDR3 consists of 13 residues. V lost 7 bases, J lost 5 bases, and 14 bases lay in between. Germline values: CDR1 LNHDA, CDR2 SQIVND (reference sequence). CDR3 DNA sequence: TGTGCCAGTAACGAGGACAGTACGACTGAAGCTTTCTTT. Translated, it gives CASNEDSTTEAFF.